Below are 25 T cell receptor beta chains sequenced from a single sample in a study of cytomegalovirus exposure and HLA in healthy donors. PCR amplification relied on 60 Vbeta primers (plus 13 Jbeta primers). Data came from immunoSEQ multiplex PCR; TCRdb stores just in-frame clones and leaves some out. The sample carries more than 65,000 clones, 65% to 85% recorded once. The specimen was PBMCs. The receptors come from a woman in her forties in good health and CMV-seropositive.

This clone occurred a few times. The chain has TRBV5-4 and TRBJ1-2, with D possibly being TRBD1 (6 bases). Deletions cut 0 bases from V and 7 bases from J, with 16 bases between. Germline values: CDR1 SGHNT, CDR2 YYREEE (reference sequence). The CDR3 runs 15 residues. CDR3 DNA: TGTGCCAGCAGCTTGGTGTTGGCGGGGGCTAGTGGCTACACCTTC. As protein: CASSLVLAGASGYTF.

This sequence joins TRBV11-2 and TRBJ2-7; maybe TRBD2 (6 bases). The germline CDR1 and CDR2 sequences are SGHAT and FQNNGV. Trimming took off 2 bases at V and 2 bases at J, with 13 bases between the two ends. There are 15 residues in the CDR3. As DNA, the CDR3 is TGTGCCAGCAGCTTATTGGCGGGGAACCCCTACGAGCAGTACTTC. Its translation is CASSLLAGNPYEQYF.

Concerning this clone itself: A junction end diverges from the germline sequence, so it may reflect a read error. The chain employs TRBV5-4 and TRBJ2-7; TRBD2 aligns across 11 bases. Germline V gene lookup returns CDR1 SGHNT and CDR2 YYREEE (reference sequence). The length of the CDR3 is 17 residues. Here the CDR3 reads CASSLGNLAGGLYERYF. The CDR3 coding sequence is TGTGCCAGCAGCTTGGGGAACCTAGCGGGAGGACTCTACGAGCGGTACTTC. The full variable domain, completed using reference TRBV5-4 and TRBJ2-7, is ETGVTQSPTHLIKTRGQQVTLRCSSQSGHNTVSWYQQALGQGPQFIFQYYREEENGRGNFPPRFSGLQFPNYSSELNVNALELDDSALYLCASSLGNLAGGLYERYFGPGTRLTVT.

The chain joins TRBV11-2 to TRBJ2-7, with TRBD2 matching 11 bases. The CDR3 contains 17 residues. CDR1 SGHAT and CDR2 FQNNGV come from the germline V gene. The ends lost 1 base at V and 4 bases at J; junction bases unmatched: 9. The CDR3 bases are TGTGCCAGCAGCTTAGTTTTAGGGACTAGCGGATCGTACGAGCAGTACTTC. Protein: CASSLVLGTSGSYEQYF.

This clone has only a few counts. The chain recombines TRBV2 with TRBJ2-3; 9 positions agree with TRBD1. V gave up 6 bases and J gave up 7 bases; unmatched junction bases: 5. The CDR3 loop spans 13 amino acids. Germline V gene sequence: CDR1 SNHLY, CDR2 FYNNEI. The CDR3, as DNA: TGTGCCAGCAGCGGACAGGGGAGTCATACGCAGTATTTT. Protein sequence: CASSGQGSHTQYF.

V usage is TRBV5-1 and J usage is TRBJ1-2, with 7 bases aligning to TRBD1. The germline V gene encodes CDR1 SGHRS and CDR2 YFSETQ. CDR3 length equals 13 residues. With 4 bases clipped from V and 3 bases from J, the junction kept 3 bases outside the gene matches. The CDR3 reads CASSDTGDYGYTF. CDR3 coding DNA: TGCGCCAGCAGCGACACAGGGGACTATGGCTACACCTTC.

The chain joins TRBV5-1 to TRBJ2-7; 8 bases are a match to TRBD2. Trimming removed 0 bases from V and 2 bases from J; junction bases left unmatched: 4. The germline CDR1 and CDR2 sequences are SGHRS and YFSETQ. The CDR3 loop spans 15 amino acids. CDR3 nucleotide sequence: TGCGCCAGCAGCTTGGCACTAGCGGCAACCTACGAGCAGTACTTC. It is translated as CASSLALAATYEQYF.

This clone was observed a single time. This chain uses TRBV2 with TRBJ2-7, with TRBD2 matching over 7 bases. The germline gives CDR1 SNHLY, CDR2 FYNNEI. The CDR3 loop spans 14 amino acids. V lost 7 bases to trimming and J lost 5 bases; unmatched junction nucleotides: 11. CDR3: CASIRGGREDEQYF. CDR3 nucleotides: TGTGCCAGCATTCGGGGAGGGAGAGAAGACGAGCAGTACTTC.

The rearrangement uses TRBV30 and TRBJ1-2, with D possibly matching TRBD1 (5 bases). Deletions cut 3 bases from V and 4 bases from J, with 12 bases between. This CDR3 contains 13 residues. The germline V gene encodes CDR1 GTSNPN and CDR2 SVGIG (reference sequence). CDR3 DNA sequence: TGTGCCTGGAGGCAGGGTTTTGGCTATGGCTACACCTTC. This encodes CAWRQGFGYGYTF.

This clone was counted only a few times. J is TRBJ2-2 and V is TRBV5-1, with D unclear. The CDR3 extends over 14 amino acids. CDR1 and CDR2 (germline): SGHRS, YFSETQ. V gave up 4 bases and J gave up 7 bases, with 14 bases separating them. CDR3 protein: CASSDTPSGGELFF. CDR3 bases: TGCGCCAGCAGCGATACCCCTTCCGGCGGGGAGCTGTTTTTT.

The rearrangement joins TRBV4-1 to TRBJ2-3; a weak D match, TRBD2 (6 bases). Per germline, CDR1 MGHRA and CDR2 YSYEKL. This CDR3 spans 12 amino acids. V lost 5 bases, J lost 3 bases, and 6 bases lay in between. This chain's CDR3 is CASSAGTDTQYF. The CDR3 DNA reads as TGCGCCAGCAGCGCGGGGACAGATACGCAGTATTTT.

The chain employs TRBV29-1 and TRBJ2-1, with 9 bases aligning to TRBD1. The length of the CDR3 is 13 residues. The trim removed 7 bases at V and 6 bases at J, leaving 7 bases unmatched. Germline V gives CDR1 SQVTM, CDR2 ANQGSEA. The CDR3 loop reads CSAGQGLGNEQFF. In nucleotides, the CDR3 is TGCAGCGCCGGACAGGGGCTCGGCAATGAGCAGTTCTTC.

The chain has TRBV2 and TRBJ1-3; D perhaps matches TRBD1 (5 bases). Trimming pared 3 bases from V and 4 bases from J, leaving 13 bases between. This CDR3 has 15 amino acids. From germline, CDR1 is SNHLY and CDR2 FYNNEI. The CDR3 spells CASSDWGGTGNTIYF. In nucleotides, the CDR3 is TGTGCCAGCAGTGACTGGGGGGGGACCGGAAACACCATATATTTT.

The V and J genes are TRBV7-9 and TRBJ1-1, with D tentatively TRBD1 (5 bases). CDR1 is SEHNR and CDR2 is FQNEAQ in the germline V gene (reference sequence). Trimming took 4 bases from V and 4 from J, leaving 13 bases between them. The CDR3 length is 14 residues. CDR3: CASSSAGGRTEAFF. Here the CDR3 DNA reads TGTGCCAGCAGCTCGGCGGGGGGACGCACTGAAGCTTTCTTT.

DNA of the CDR3: TGTGCCAGCAGCTTGGAGACAACACTGAACACCGGGGAGCTGTTTTTT. It translates to CASSLETTLNTGELFF. The rearrangement joins TRBV5-4 to TRBJ2-2; D not resolved. Trimming cost V 0 bases and J 1 base, with 10 bases left between them. Germline V gene lookup returns CDR1 SGHNT and CDR2 YYREEE (reference sequence). The CDR3 sequence is 16 residues long. The full variable domain, rest sourced from reference TRBV5-4 and TRBJ2-2, is ETGVTQSPTHLIKTRGQQVTLRCSSQSGHNTVSWYQQALGQGPQFIFQYYREEENGRGNFPPRFSGLQFPNYSSELNVNALELDDSALYLCASSLETTLNTGELFFGEGSRLTVL.

The chain employs TRBV6-5 and TRBJ2-7; D gene unclear. The CDR3 totals 14 residues. Trimming removed 2 bases from V and 3 bases from J, with 11 bases in between. CDR1 is MNHEY and CDR2 is SVGAGI in the germline V gene. The DNA of the CDR3 is TGTGCCAGCAGTTACGGCCCCCCCGTCTACGAGCAGTACTTC. Protein: CASSYGPPVYEQYF.

V gene TRBV25-1 combines with J gene TRBJ2-2; D is possibly TRBD1 (5 bases). With 5 bases removed from V and 3 bases from J, the gap between germline ends came to 16 bases. The V gene's germline CDR1 is MGHDK and CDR2 SYGVNS. This CDR3 contains 16 residues. The CDR3 is CASSISRDRYTGELFF. CDR3 bases: TGTGCCAGCAGTATCAGCAGGGATCGGTACACCGGGGAGCTGTTTTTT. Using reference TRBV25-1 and TRBJ2-2 for the parts outside the CDR3, the full variable domain is EADIYQTPRYLVIGTGKKITLECSQTMGHDKMYWYQQDPGMELHLIHYSYGVNSTEKGDLSSESTVSRIRTEHFPLTLESARPSHTSQYLCASSISRDRYTGELFFGEGSRLTVL.

The chain couples TRBV5-1 to TRBJ2-5; TRBD2 aligns across 12 bases. The CDR3 length is 15 residues. Germline CDR1 is SGHRS and CDR2 is YFSETQ. Trimming cost V 7 bases and J 1 base; bases outside gene matches: 5. CDR3 bases: TGCGCCAGCCACGGGACTAGCGGGCGCCAAGAGACCCAGTACTTC. As protein: CASHGTSGRQETQYF.

The chain is built from TRBV5-1 and TRBJ2-2, with TRBD2 matching 8 bases. This CDR3 contains 16 residues. Per the germline V gene, CDR1 is SGHRS and CDR2 is YFSETQ. V gave up 4 bases and J gave up 3 bases; unmatched junction bases: 8. CDR3 nucleotides: TGCGCCAGCAGCCCGGGTAGCGGGGTTGACACCGGGGAGCTGTTTTTT. It encodes CASSPGSGVDTGELFF.

The J gene is TRBJ2-1, the V gene TRBV25-1; 10 bases match TRBD2. The V and J ends lost 1 base and 9 bases, in that order; junction bases with no gene match: 12. CDR1 and CDR2 (germline): MGHDK, SYGVNS. This CDR3 is 17 amino acids long. CDR3 sequence reads: CASSESTSGIGTGEQFF. The CDR3 DNA is TGTGCCAGCAGTGAATCAACTAGCGGGATTGGAACCGGTGAGCAGTTCTTC.

V is TRBV7-9 and J is TRBJ1-3; TRBD1 matches 8 bases. The CDR3 spans 14 residues. CDR1 SEHNR and CDR2 FQNEAQ come from the germline V gene (reference sequence). V gave up 5 bases and J gave up 4 bases; unmatched junction bases: 4. Here the CDR3 DNA reads TGTGCCAGCAGCCGGAGGACAGGGGGAAACACCATATATTTT. This gives the protein CASSRRTGGNTIYF.

V and J are TRBV30 and TRBJ2-7, with TRBD1 as a possible D gene (5 bases). V gave up 3 bases and J gave up 3 bases, with 15 bases separating them. Germline lookup yields CDR1 GTSNPN and CDR2 SVGIG (reference sequence). The CDR3 loop spans 14 amino acids. CDR3 coding DNA: TGTGCCTGGAGCTTAGGGCAGGGTTTCTACGAGCAGTACTTC. Translated, it gives CAWSLGQGFYEQYF.

This chain connects TRBV30 to TRBJ2-3; possible D gene TRBD1, 6 bases. V was trimmed by 7 bases and J by 10 bases, leaving 15 bases between them. This CDR3 spans 11 amino acids. Germline loops: CDR1 GTSNPN, CDR2 SVGIG (reference sequence). The CDR3 DNA sequence: TGTGCCTTAGAAACAGGGTGGGCGCAGTATTTT. This translates into CALETGWAQYF.

The chain links TRBV2 to TRBJ2-2; D is unclear. Per the germline V gene, CDR1 is SNHLY and CDR2 is FYNNEI. The CDR3 loop spans 14 amino acids. V lost 6 bases, J lost 3 bases, and 11 bases lay in between. The CDR3 is CASRLSLDTGELFF. The DNA of the CDR3 is TGTGCCAGCAGGCTCAGTTTGGACACCGGGGAGCTGTTTTTT. Looking up the rest from reference TRBV2 and TRBJ2-2 gives the full variable domain: EPEVTQTPSHQVTQMGQEVILRCVPISNHLYFYWYRQILGQKVEFLVSFYNNEISEKSEIFDDQFSVERPDGSNFTLKIRSTKLEDSAMYFCASRLSLDTGELFFGEGSRLTVL.

The rearrangement uses TRBV5-1 and TRBJ2-1; weak D call: TRBD1 (5 bases). Trimming shortened V by 0 bases and J by 10 bases, and 5 bases separated the two germline ends. Germline assignment: CDR1 SGHRS and CDR2 YFSETQ. There are 11 residues in the CDR3. CDR3: CASSLAGEQFF. CDR3 in DNA: TGCGCCAGCAGCTTGGCAGGGGAGCAGTTCTTC.